This TCR beta chain stems from a study of vaccination effects on CD4 cells after COVID-19. The sample holds a few counts of this clone. Its antigen is not known. The length of the CDR3 is 11 residues. The germline CDR1 and CDR2 sequences are SEHNR and FQNEAQ (reference sequence). The V end was cut by 6 bases, the J end by 8 bases, with 10 bases between. Before sequencing took place, the ViraFEST assay used viral peptide pools to expand antigen-specific CD4+ T cells. The authors isolated CD4+ T cells after roughly 10 days of culture. Vaccinated participants had no history of SARS-CoV-2 infection and tested negative for nucleocapsid antibodies. Using immunoSEQ multiplex PCR, the repertoire was profiled, and TCRdb retains in-frame clones only, with some absent. The data show under 70,000 clones, over 70% seen once.

The input for sequencing was CD4+ T cells from PBMCs cultured with HCoV-OC43 spike peptides, taken before COVID-19 vaccination. Subset indicated: HCoV-OC43 spike overlapping peptide pool stimulation. This chain uses TRBV7-9 with TRBJ1-2; unclear D gene. This TCR derives from a human donor who received a COVID-19 vaccine. CDR3: CASRRVWGYTF. CDR3 nucleotide sequence: TGTGCCAGCAGAAGAGTCTGGGGCTACACCTTC.